This paragraph reports one TCR beta chain. These data originate in a study of blood T cell repertoires in COVID-19. Repertoires were generated with immunoSEQ multiplex PCR, while TCRdb's copy carries only in-frame clones and drops some. Of tens of thousands of clones listed, less than 90% are singletons. The CDR3 has 15 amino acids. The V and J ends lost 5 bases and 0 bases respectively, with 8 bases between them. CDR1 is SGHTA and CDR2 is FQGTGA in the germline V gene. The receptor comes from a man in his sixties with active COVID-19. V and J are TRBV7-3 and TRBJ2-6; D ambiguous. The sequencing input was peripheral blood. The CDR3 DNA reads as TGTGCCAGCAGCCCTCCGGGCTCTGGGGCCAACGTCCTGACTTTC. Its translation is CASSPPGSGANVLTF. The variable domain in full, with the rest retrieved from reference TRBV7-3 and TRBJ2-6, is GAGVSQTPSNKVTEKGKYVELRCDPISGHTALYWYRQSLGQGPEFLIYFQGTGAADDSGLPNDRFFAVRPEGSVSTLKIQRTERGDSAVYLCASSPPGSGANVLTFGAGSRLTVL.